This T cell receptor beta chain was sequenced for a study of radiation and T cells in renal cell carcinoma. Broader study findings: No pretreatment tumor biopsies were available for baseline clonotypes.

Only in-frame clones appear in the TCRdb table, and some are missing; sequencing was by immunoSEQ multiplex PCR. The table records some 75,000 clones, about four fifths of them present only once. V lost 3 bases and J lost 2, with 11 bases in between. Germline CDR1 LNHDA, CDR2 SQIVND (reference sequence). The CDR3 loop spans 14 amino acids. Regarding this clone: Its antigen remains unknown.

Documented time point: blood 2 weeks post-SBRT. Treatment of the sample: 15 Gy SBRT to primary tumor, nephrectomy 4 weeks later. The source of this sequence is a man in his sixties with renal cell carcinoma. This chain links TRBV19 with TRBJ2-7; perhaps TRBD2 as D (6 bases). Sequencing was performed on blood, taken from a patient whose treatment included radiotherapy and nephrectomy. The CDR3 coding sequence is TGTGCCAGTAGTATCCGGGGGTTCGCCTACGAGCAGTACTTC. Residues: CASSIRGFAYEQYF.